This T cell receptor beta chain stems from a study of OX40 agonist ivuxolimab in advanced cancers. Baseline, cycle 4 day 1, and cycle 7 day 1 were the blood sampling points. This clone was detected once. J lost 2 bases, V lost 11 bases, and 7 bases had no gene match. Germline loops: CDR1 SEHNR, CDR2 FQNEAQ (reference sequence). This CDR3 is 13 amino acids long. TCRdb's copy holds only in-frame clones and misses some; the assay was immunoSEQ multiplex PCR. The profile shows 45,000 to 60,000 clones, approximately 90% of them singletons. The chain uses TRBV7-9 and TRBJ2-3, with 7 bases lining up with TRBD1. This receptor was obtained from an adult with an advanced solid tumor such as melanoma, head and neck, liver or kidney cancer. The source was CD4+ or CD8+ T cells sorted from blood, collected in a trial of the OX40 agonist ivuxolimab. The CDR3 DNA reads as TGTGCCGCGCCGGGACAGTACACAGATACGCAGTATTTT. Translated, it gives CAAPGQYTDTQYF.